These 26 T cell receptor beta chains were sequenced from one sample in a study of post-analysis software for immune sequencing data. Points from the study as a whole: Patients had higher frequencies than controls of roughly five TRBV segments, including TRBV5-6, TRBV5-1 and TRBV20-1.

Unique-molecular-identifier-tagged TCR beta cDNA libraries were used. MiXCR, run by TCRdb on the PCR reads, gives a single entry per CDR3 protein. The sample lists about 500,000 distinct CDR3 sequences, under 55% seen once, with roughly 12% in the top ten. These receptors lack a known antigen. The sequenced sample consisted of blood. The receptors come from a girl aged 5-17 years with multiple sclerosis.

This clonotype was picked up a small number of times. This chain joins TRBV20-1 and TRBJ1-5; D might be TRBD1 (5 bases). Trimming removed 4 bases from V and 1 base from J, with 11 bases in between. The CDR3 length is 14 residues. From germline, CDR1 is DFQATT and CDR2 SNEGSKA (reference sequence). CDR3 sequence: CSANSGASNQPQHF. In nucleotides, the CDR3 is TGCAGTGCTAATTCCGGGGCAAGCAATCAGCCCCAGCATTTT.

This clonotype was observed a handful of times. The chain joins TRBV29-1 to TRBJ2-7; TRBD1 aligns across 9 bases. Looked up from germline, CDR1 is SQVTM and CDR2 is ANQGSEA. The CDR3 has 12 residues. With 6 bases clipped from V and 5 bases from J, the junction kept 5 bases outside the gene matches. In nucleotides, the CDR3 is TGCAGCGTCGGGACAGGGCTGAACGAGCAGTACTTC. Translation gives CSVGTGLNEQYF.

V is TRBV5-1 and J is TRBJ2-7; no clear D. Germline V gene lookup returns CDR1 SGHRS and CDR2 YFSETQ. Trimming cost V 4 bases and J 7 bases, with 9 bases left between them. This CDR3 contains 11 residues. For the CDR3, the DNA is TGCGCCAGCAGCCCGGAGAATGAGCAGTACTTC. It specifies CASSPENEQYF. The full variable domain, with the rest looked up from reference TRBV5-1 and TRBJ2-7, is KAGVTQTPRYLIKTRGQQVTLSCSPISGHRSVSWYQQTPGQGLQFLFEYFSETQRNKGNFPGRFSGRQFSNSRSEMNVSTLELGDSALYLCASSPENEQYFGPGTRLTVT.

The gene calls are TRBV7-2 and TRBJ2-1; no firm D call. CDR3 size: 15 residues. V lost 0 bases, J lost 9 bases, and 15 bases lay in between. CDR1 and CDR2 (germline): SGHTA, FQGNSA. DNA of the CDR3: TGTGCCAGCAGCTTAGCAGGCTACTCGGGTGTTGAGCAGTTCTTC. It codes for CASSLAGYSGVEQFF.

This chain links TRBV10-3 with TRBJ2-1, with D unclear. The germline V gene has CDR1 ENHRY and CDR2 SYGVKD. The ends were cut back, 3 bases at V and 5 bases at J, with 11 bases in the middle. The CDR3 runs to 14 residues. Written as DNA, the CDR3 is TGTGCCATCAGTGATGAAGGCAGACACAATGAGCAGTTCTTC. Translated, it gives CAISDEGRHNEQFF.

In this sample, this clonotype turned up once. The chain uses TRBV5-1 and TRBJ2-1, with D perhaps matching TRBD2 (6 bases). This CDR3 comprises 17 residues. Germline V gives CDR1 SGHRS, CDR2 YFSETQ. Trimming took off 0 bases at V and 3 bases at J, with 16 bases between the two ends. CDR3 in amino acids: CASSLANHASVYNEQFF. CDR3 DNA sequence: TGCGCCAGCAGCTTGGCGAATCATGCTAGCGTCTACAATGAGCAGTTCTTC.

CDR3 in amino acids: CSARGFVGAFIRNNEQFF. The CDR3 DNA reads as TGCAGTGCTAGGGGGTTTGTAGGGGCCTTTATAAGAAACAATGAGCAGTTCTTC. This chain links TRBV20-1 with TRBJ2-1, with a weak D call TRBD1 (5 bases). Germline CDR1 reads DFQATT; CDR2 reads SNEGSKA (reference sequence). The CDR3 consists of 18 residues. V was cut by 3 bases and J by 5 bases, with 26 bases left in between.

This clonotype was detected only a few times. V is TRBV4-1 and J is TRBJ2-7, with D maybe TRBD2 (5 bases). CDR1 MGHRA and CDR2 YSYEKL come from the germline V gene. This CDR3 has 16 amino acids. V was shortened by 3 bases and J by 5 bases, with 20 bases between the two germline ends. DNA for the CDR3: TGCGCCAGCAGCCAGCTAACCCTAGCTATTATCCACGAGCAGTACTTC. This sequence encodes CASSQLTLAIIHEQYF.

In this sample, this clonotype turned up a few times. The CDR3 nucleotides are TGTGCCAGCAGTTTATTCCCAAGACTAGCGGGAGGGAAAAGGTCCTACAATGAGCAGTTCTTC. Translated, it gives CASSLFPRLAGGKRSYNEQFF. The chain carries TRBV28 and TRBJ2-1; 14 nucleotides line up with TRBD2. This CDR3 is built from 21 residues. The trim removed 1 base at V and 1 base at J, leaving 12 bases unmatched. CDR1 and CDR2 (germline): MDHEN, SYDVKM.

The chain employs TRBV5-1 and TRBJ1-2; D remains unclear. The CDR3 sequence is 17 residues long. Germline CDR1 reads SGHRS; CDR2 reads YFSETQ. The V end was cut by 0 bases, the J end by 2 bases, with 17 bases between. The CDR3 here is CASSLDLWAGGNYGYTF. For the CDR3, the DNA is TGCGCCAGCAGCTTGGATCTCTGGGCAGGCGGAAACTATGGCTACACCTTC.

The rearrangement links TRBV20-1 to TRBJ2-7; tentatively, D is TRBD2 (6 bases). With 1 base removed from V and 2 bases from J, the gap between germline ends came to 12 bases. This CDR3 has 14 residues. CDR1 is DFQATT and CDR2 is SNEGSKA in the germline V gene (reference sequence). This CDR3 is CSARGAGLAYEQYF. The DNA for the CDR3 is TGCAGTGCTAGAGGGGCGGGACTGGCCTACGAGCAGTACTTC.

The count of this clonotype is one. The rearrangement joins TRBV7-2 to TRBJ2-1; D remains unclear. Between the trimmed V and J ends, which lost 0 bases and 4 bases, there was a span of 16 bases. Germline V gene data show CDR1 as SGHTA and CDR2 as FQGNSA. This CDR3 region has 17 residues. The CDR3 bases are TGTGCCAGCAGCTTAGCGCTCCTAAGGGCGGCATACAATGAGCAGTTCTTC. Translating gives CASSLALLRAAYNEQFF. The variable domain in full, with the rest retrieved from reference TRBV7-2 and TRBJ2-1, is GAGVSQSPSNKVTEKGKDVELRCDPISGHTALYWYRQSLGQGLEFLIYFQGNSAPDKSGLPSDRFSAERTGGSVSTLTIQRTQQEDSAVYLCASSLALLRAAYNEQFFGPGTRLTVL.

V is TRBV4-3 and J is TRBJ2-1; 12 positions match TRBD2. The CDR3 extends over 16 amino acids. V shed 0 bases and J 4 bases; nucleotides not matched to a gene: 1. Germline lookup yields CDR1 LGHNA and CDR2 YSLEER. The CDR3 DNA sequence: TGCGCCAGCAGCCAAGATGGGACTAGCGGGTACAATGAGCAGTTCTTC. Translated, it gives CASSQDGTSGYNEQFF.

This clonotype was seen only once. This chain connects TRBV20-1 to TRBJ2-7, with 8 bases matching TRBD2. J was trimmed by 2 bases and V by 3 bases; bases with no gene match: 15. The CDR3 spans 17 residues. The germline V gene encodes CDR1 DFQATT and CDR2 SNEGSKA (reference sequence). In nucleotides, the CDR3 is TGCAGTGCTAGTCCCCCACAAGCGGGAGCTATAACCTACGAGCAGTACTTC. This codes for CSASPPQAGAITYEQYF.

The genes are TRBV6-6 and TRBJ2-3; 10 bases line up with TRBD1. J lost 3 bases, V lost 10 bases, and 7 bases had no gene match. CDR3 length equals 14 residues. Germline assignment: CDR1 MNHNY and CDR2 SVGAGI (reference sequence). CDR3: CAIHSGQGTDTQYF. CDR3 nucleotide sequence: TGTGCCATCCATTCGGGACAGGGGACAGATACGCAGTATTTT.

The chain has TRBV6-6 and TRBJ2-5; D is perhaps TRBD1 (6 bases). Between the trimmed V and J ends, which lost 0 bases and 4 bases, there was a span of 12 bases. Germline V gene sequence: CDR1 MNHNY, CDR2 SVGAGI (reference sequence). CDR3 length: 15 residues. CDR3 in amino acids: CASSYSRGWGETQYF. CDR3 DNA sequence: TGTGCCAGCAGTTACTCGAGGGGGTGGGGAGAGACCCAGTACTTC.

The rearrangement uses TRBV29-1 and TRBJ2-4; tentatively, D is TRBD1 or TRBD2 (6 bases each). The closer fit of TRBJ2-7 to the DNA end suggests the J call may be wrong. Germline CDR1 reads SQVTM; CDR2 reads ANQGSEA. This CDR3 has 13 amino acids. The CDR3 protein is CSVGGAGSYEQYF. The CDR3 nucleotides read TGCAGCGTTGGGGGGGCTGGTTCCTACGAGCAGTACTTC.

This chain uses TRBV11-3 with TRBJ2-5; D gene unclear. The CDR3 is 17 amino acids. Germline CDR1 is SGHNT and CDR2 is YENEEA. Trimming pared 1 base from V and 1 base from J, leaving 16 bases between. CDR3 DNA: TGTGCCAGCAGCTTAGGAGGTGCGCACAGCCTCCAAGAGACCCAGTACTTC. Protein sequence: CASSLGGAHSLQETQYF.

This clonotype was seen only a few times. The genes are TRBV6-6 and TRBJ2-7; D might be TRBD1 (6 bases). The CDR3 extends over 15 amino acids. Germline V gene lookup returns CDR1 MNHNY and CDR2 SVGAGI (reference sequence). V dropped 4 bases and J dropped 2 bases, with 15 bases sitting between them. This CDR3 is CASSSAAGGTYEQYF. The DNA of the CDR3 is TGTGCCAGCAGTTCCGCGGCTGGGGGCACCTACGAGCAGTACTTC.

This chain connects TRBV12-3 or TRBV12-4 to TRBJ2-5; no clear D. This CDR3 is built from 12 residues. The V end was cut by 4 bases, the J end by 0 bases, with 3 bases between. In DNA, the CDR3 is TGTGCCAGCAGTTACAACCAAGAGACCCAGTACTTC. Protein product: CASSYNQETQYF.

This sequence joins TRBV24-1 and TRBJ2-7; D gene ambiguous. Germline V CDR1 and CDR2: KGHDR, SFDVKD. The CDR3 extends over 13 amino acids. The V end lost 3 bases, the J end lost 5 bases, and 10 bases lay between the germline ends. The CDR3 nucleotides read TGTGCCACCAGTGATGTTCTCTACCACGAGCAGTACTTC. It translates to CATSDVLYHEQYF.

This clonotype was detected a few times. This chain joins TRBV12-3 or TRBV12-4 and TRBJ1-6; 8 bases match TRBD1. V trimming: 6 bases; J trimming: 7 bases; junction bases outside the gene matches: 5. This CDR3 has 14 residues. Here the CDR3 reads CASSRGQDNSPLHF. In nucleotides, the CDR3 is TGTGCCAGCAGCCGGGGACAGGACAATTCACCCCTCCACTTT.

In this sample, this clonotype turned up a few times. The chain combines TRBV7-2 with TRBJ2-7; no clear D gene. Trimming stripped 3 bases from V and 0 bases from J, with 9 bases between. This CDR3 contains 14 residues. Germline CDR1 is SGHTA and CDR2 is FQGNSA. The CDR3 DNA is TGTGCCAGCAGCTTTGGGCCCTACTCCTACGAGCAGTACTTC. This gives the protein CASSFGPYSYEQYF.

This clonotype was counted between two and nine times. The chain uses TRBV28 and TRBJ2-3; D uncertain. There are 11 residues in the CDR3. The germline gives CDR1 MDHEN, CDR2 SYDVKM. V was trimmed by 5 bases and J by 4 bases, leaving 4 bases between them. The CDR3 coding sequence is TGTGCCAGCAGTGAGGCAGATACGCAGTATTTT. This translates into CASSEADTQYF.

On this clonotype itself: One end of the junction does not line up with germline, which may come from a read error. CDR3 DNA: TGCGCCAGCAGCTTGTCGGGGATCATACGCAATGAGCGGTTCTTC. This codes for CASSLSGIIRNERFF. The V and J genes are TRBV5-1 and TRBJ2-1, with D possibly being TRBD2 (5 bases). Germline V gene data show CDR1 as SGHRS and CDR2 as YFSETQ. The CDR3 sequence is 15 residues long.

This clonotype was recorded a few times. The chain links TRBV28 to TRBJ2-6, with no clear D. This CDR3 comprises 17 residues. The V end was cut by 3 bases, the J end by 0 bases, with 12 bases between. In germline, CDR1 is MDHEN, CDR2 SYDVKM. CDR3 coding DNA: TGTGCCAGCAGTTTTTCAGGAGCGAACTCTGGGGCCAACGTCCTGACTTTC. Translated, it gives CASSFSGANSGANVLTF.